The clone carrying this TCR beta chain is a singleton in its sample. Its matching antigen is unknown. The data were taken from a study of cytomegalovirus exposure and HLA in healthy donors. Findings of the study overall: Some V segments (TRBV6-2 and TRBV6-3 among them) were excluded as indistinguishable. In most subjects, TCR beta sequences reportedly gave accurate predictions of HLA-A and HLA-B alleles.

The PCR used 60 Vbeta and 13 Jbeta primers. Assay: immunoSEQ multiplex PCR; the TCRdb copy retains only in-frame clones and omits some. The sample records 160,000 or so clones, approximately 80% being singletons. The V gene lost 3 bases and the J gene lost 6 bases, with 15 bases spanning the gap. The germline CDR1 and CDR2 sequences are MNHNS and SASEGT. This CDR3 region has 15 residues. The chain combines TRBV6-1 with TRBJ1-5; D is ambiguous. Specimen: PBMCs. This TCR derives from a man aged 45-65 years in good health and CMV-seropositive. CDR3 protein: CASSESWRASQPQHF. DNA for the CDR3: TGTGCCAGCAGTGAGTCATGGAGGGCGAGTCAGCCCCAGCATTTT.